This entry is about one TCR beta chain. Its antigen is unknown. CDR1 and CDR2 (germline): LNHNV, YYDKDF (reference sequence). Unmatched junction bases numbered 8, after V lost 7 bases and J lost 6 bases. CDR3 length equals 15 residues. The data stem from a study of cytomegalovirus exposure and HLA in healthy donors. Study-wide findings and caveats: Across donors, presence/absence analyses took sequencing depth to be roughly uniform. Association of approximately 18,000 TCR beta sequences with HLA alleles was found at 0.05 false discovery rate in a later analysis. In an earlier analysis, productive rearrangement rates for most beta V segments clustered near 87% or 30%. Follow-up analysis later connected one missense variant in DCLRE1C with trimming of TCR beta V- and J-genes.

Amplification used 60 Vbeta primers and 13 Jbeta primers. TCRdb keeps only in-frame clones here, not all; method: immunoSEQ multiplex PCR. The specimen's table records around 65,000 clones. J is TRBJ1-4 and V is TRBV15; 10 bases match TRBD1. Specimen: PBMCs. This receptor was identified in a boy under 18 in good health and CMV-seronegative. The CDR3 DNA sequence: TGTGCCACCACCAGGGCCGGGACAGGGGATGAAAAACTGTTTTTT. Amino acids: CATTRAGTGDEKLFF.